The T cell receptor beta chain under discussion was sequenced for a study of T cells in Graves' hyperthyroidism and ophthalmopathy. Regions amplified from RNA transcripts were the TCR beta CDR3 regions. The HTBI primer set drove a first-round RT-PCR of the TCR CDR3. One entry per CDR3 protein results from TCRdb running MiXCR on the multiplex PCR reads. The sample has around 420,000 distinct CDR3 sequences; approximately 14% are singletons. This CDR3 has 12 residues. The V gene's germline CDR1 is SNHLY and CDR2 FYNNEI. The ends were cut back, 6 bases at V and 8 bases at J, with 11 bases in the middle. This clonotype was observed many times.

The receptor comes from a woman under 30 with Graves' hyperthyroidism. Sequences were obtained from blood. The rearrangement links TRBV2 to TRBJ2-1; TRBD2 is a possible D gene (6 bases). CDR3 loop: CASRGPGDEQFF. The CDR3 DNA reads TGTGCCAGCAGGGGACCGGGGGATGAGCAGTTCTTC.